Below, one T cell receptor beta chain is given with its context. In the source study's methods: Amplified reference gene primers provided the basis for estimating nucleated cell counts. The repertoire was sequenced with immunoSEQ multiplex PCR; TCRdb's copy has only in-frame clones and lacks some. That table supplies the V and J calls and clone size; D and trimming were determined from the DNA. The table records approximately 96,000 clones, roughly 80% of them present only once. This sample is drawn from a study of blood T cell repertoires in COVID-19. The overall study: The United States, Italy and Spain provided the acute and convalescent COVID-19 samples. The analysed material was cDNA or gDNA that came from T cells, B-cell-depleted T cells, or PBMCs.

The CDR3 spans 13 residues. J was trimmed by 7 bases and V by 0 bases; bases with no gene match: 2. The germline V gene encodes CDR1 MNHEY and CDR2 SVGAGI. The rearrangement uses TRBV6-5 and TRBJ1-1; 7 nucleotides align to TRBD1. The sample comprised peripheral blood. The TCR was taken from a woman aged 80 or older with acute or convalescent COVID-19. This CDR3 is CASSYSGTVEAFF. In nucleotides, the CDR3 is TGTGCCAGCAGTTACTCGGGGACAGTTGAAGCTTTCTTT.